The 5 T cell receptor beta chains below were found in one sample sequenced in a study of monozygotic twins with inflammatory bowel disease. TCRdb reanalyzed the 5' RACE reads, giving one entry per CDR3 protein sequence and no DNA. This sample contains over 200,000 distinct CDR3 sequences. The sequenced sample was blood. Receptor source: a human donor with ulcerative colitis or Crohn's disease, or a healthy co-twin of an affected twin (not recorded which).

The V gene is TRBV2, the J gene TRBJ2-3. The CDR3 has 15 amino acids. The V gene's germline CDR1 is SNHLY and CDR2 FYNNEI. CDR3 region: CASRLYVWGSDTQYF.

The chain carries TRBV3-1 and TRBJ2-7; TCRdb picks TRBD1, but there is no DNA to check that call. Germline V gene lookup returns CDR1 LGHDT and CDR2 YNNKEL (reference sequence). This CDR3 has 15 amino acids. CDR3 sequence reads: CASSQGPGGGYEQYF.

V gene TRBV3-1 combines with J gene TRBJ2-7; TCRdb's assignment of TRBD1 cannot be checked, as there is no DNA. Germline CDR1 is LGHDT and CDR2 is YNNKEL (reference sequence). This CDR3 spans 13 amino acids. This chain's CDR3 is CASSPPTGAEQYF.

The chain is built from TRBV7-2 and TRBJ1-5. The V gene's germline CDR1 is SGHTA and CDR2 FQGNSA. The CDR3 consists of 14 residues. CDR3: CASSLAGGGQPQHF.

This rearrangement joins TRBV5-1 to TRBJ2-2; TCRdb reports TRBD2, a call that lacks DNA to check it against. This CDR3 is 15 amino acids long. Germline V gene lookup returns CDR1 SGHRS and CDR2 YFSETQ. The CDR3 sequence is CASSLYQGPTGELFF.